The 28 T cell receptor beta chains in this list originate from one sample, sequenced in a study of Ad26.COV2.S vaccination and SARS-CoV-2 variants. Specified treatment: over 15 received Ad26.COV2.S at low or high dose, single or two shots; several received placebo; per-sample allocation not given. Following the first vaccine or placebo injection, samples were taken on day 63. Profiling relied on immunoSEQ multiplex PCR, and the TCRdb table lists in-frame clones only, not all of them. The table includes hundreds of thousands of clones, roughly nine tenths detected once. The specimen comprised peripheral blood, sampled in a trial of Ad26.COV2.S vaccine versus placebo. These receptors were taken from a person between 18 and 60 years old who received the Ad26.COV2.S COVID-19 vaccine or a placebo.

V gene TRBV7-2 combines with J gene TRBJ2-1; 11 nucleotides agree with TRBD1. This CDR3 contains 15 residues. The V gene's germline CDR1 is SGHTA and CDR2 FQGNSA. After removal of 1 base from V and 7 bases from J, the junction contained 3 bases not matched to a gene. The CDR3 loop reads CASSLGTGGLNEQFF. The CDR3 DNA follows: TGTGCCAGCAGCTTAGGGACAGGGGGCTTGAATGAGCAGTTCTTC.

The chain's CDR3 is CAISSGSSYEQYF. The CDR3 DNA reads TGTGCCATCAGTAGCGGGTCCTCGTACGAGCAGTACTTC. The J gene is TRBJ2-7, the V gene TRBV10-3; D is possibly TRBD2 (6 bases). This CDR3 contains 13 residues. Per the germline V gene, CDR1 is ENHRY and CDR2 is SYGVKD. V lost 5 bases to trimming and J lost 4 bases, with 12 bases between them.

The chain recombines TRBV25-1 with TRBJ1-1, with D possibly matching TRBD1 (5 bases). The CDR3 runs 15 residues. Trimming removed 1 base from V and 0 bases from J, with 9 bases in between. Germline V gives CDR1 MGHDK, CDR2 SYGVNS. The CDR3 coding sequence is TGTGCCAGCAGTGAATCGGGACGGATGAACACTGAAGCTTTCTTT. This encodes CASSESGRMNTEAFF.

V usage is TRBV19 and J usage is TRBJ2-7; 7 bases match TRBD1. Germline V lookup: CDR1 LNHDA, CDR2 SQIVND (reference sequence). This CDR3 has 15 amino acids. V lost 1 base to trimming and J lost 1 base; unmatched junction nucleotides: 4. The CDR3 spells CASSIGTGASYEQYF. CDR3 bases: TGTGCCAGTAGTATAGGCACAGGGGCGTCCTACGAGCAGTACTTC.

This sequence joins TRBV6-1 and TRBJ1-2; D is unresolved. Germline loops: CDR1 MNHNS, CDR2 SASEGT. The CDR3 is made up of 16 amino acids. V was trimmed by 0 bases and J by 1 base, leaving 12 bases between them. The CDR3 protein is CASSEAPGPNNYGYTF. CDR3 coding DNA: TGTGCCAGCAGTGAAGCGCCCGGACCCAATAACTATGGCTACACCTTC.

This chain joins TRBV11-2 and TRBJ2-3, with a weak D call TRBD2 (6 bases). V lost 6 bases, J lost 8 bases, and 21 bases lay in between. Per the germline V gene, CDR1 is SGHAT and CDR2 is FQNNGV. The CDR3 loop spans 15 amino acids. This CDR3 is CASSPGRGPLGTQYF. The CDR3 DNA sequence: TGTGCCAGCAGTCCGGGGCGGGGACCGCTGGGTACGCAGTATTTT.

The V call is TRBV7-2, the J call TRBJ2-1; D is unclear. The CDR3 has 14 residues. Trimming left V 0 bases short and J 8 bases short, with 11 bases between. Germline V gene lookup returns CDR1 SGHTA and CDR2 FQGNSA. DNA for the CDR3: TGTGCCAGCAGCTTAGCGGGCTACCTAGATGAGCAGTTCTTC. Residues: CASSLAGYLDEQFF.

The chain has TRBV20-1 and TRBJ1-1; D unclear. V shed 5 bases and J shed 5 bases, with 6 bases lying between them. Germline CDR1 reads DFQATT; CDR2 reads SNEGSKA (reference sequence). CDR3 length equals 10 residues. DNA of the CDR3: TGCAGTGCTGAGGGAACTGAAGCTTTCTTT. It translates to CSAEGTEAFF.

The J gene is TRBJ2-3, the V gene TRBV20-1; TRBD2 agrees at 9 bases. Unmatched junction bases numbered 2, after V lost 3 bases and J lost 4 bases. The germline gives CDR1 DFQATT, CDR2 SNEGSKA (reference sequence). This CDR3 contains 13 residues. The CDR3, as DNA: TGCAGTGCTAGTTTAGCGGGAGCAGATACGCAGTATTTT. Translated, it gives CSASLAGADTQYF.

V usage is TRBV15 and J usage is TRBJ2-4; perhaps TRBD2 as D (5 bases). The length of the CDR3 is 18 residues. Deletions cut 0 bases from V and 3 bases from J, with 18 bases between. Germline V gives CDR1 LNHNV, CDR2 YYDKDF (reference sequence). CDR3 protein: CATSRDLAQLAGKNIQYF. The CDR3 region has the DNA TGTGCCACCAGCAGAGATTTAGCGCAATTAGCAGGCAAAAACATTCAGTACTTC.

This sequence joins TRBV7-8 and TRBJ2-7; 9 bases agree with TRBD2. Germline assignment: CDR1 SGHVS and CDR2 FQNEAQ. The CDR3 runs to 17 residues. J was trimmed by 1 base and V by 5 bases; bases with no gene match: 12. CDR3 DNA sequence: TGTGCCAGCAGCCCCCCGGCGGGGGGGCCGGGGTCCTACGAGCAGTACTTC. Protein product: CASSPPAGGPGSYEQYF.

The V call is TRBV6-5, the J call TRBJ1-1, with 7 bases that match TRBD1. The CDR3 sequence is 14 residues long. The germline CDR1 and CDR2 sequences are MNHEY and SVGAGI. With 6 bases clipped from V and 4 bases from J, the junction kept 8 bases outside the gene matches. CDR3 sequence reads: CASRAPGTVTEAFF. CDR3 nucleotide sequence: TGTGCCAGCAGAGCCCCCGGGACAGTCACTGAAGCTTTCTTT.

V gene TRBV2 combines with J gene TRBJ1-5; D is undetermined. Germline V gives CDR1 SNHLY, CDR2 FYNNEI. Trimming shortened V by 4 bases and J by 3 bases, and 4 bases separated the two germline ends. CDR3 length equals 12 residues. The CDR3 here is CASSGNNQPQHF. CDR3 DNA sequence: TGTGCCAGCAGTGGAAACAATCAGCCCCAGCATTTT.

The chain is built from TRBV15 and TRBJ2-7; 9 nucleotides agree with TRBD1. CDR1 is LNHNV, CDR2 YYDKDF, per germline (reference sequence). Trimming cost V 5 bases and J 4 bases; bases outside gene matches: 6. This CDR3 is 14 amino acids long. The CDR3 DNA follows: TGTGCCACCAGCTCACAGGGGGCTCGGTACGAGCAGTACTTC. Its protein is CATSSQGARYEQYF. The entire variable domain, with the rest obtained from reference TRBV15 and TRBJ2-7, is as follows: DAMVIQNPRYQVTQFGKPVTLSCSQTLNHNVMYWYQQKSSQAPKLLFHYYDKDFNNEADTPDNFQSRRPNTSFCFLDIRSPGLGDTAMYLCATSSQGARYEQYFGPGTRLTVT.

The rearrangement joins TRBV6-5 to TRBJ2-1; TRBD2 aligns across 8 bases. CDR1 MNHEY and CDR2 SVGAGI come from the germline V gene. This CDR3 region has 15 residues. J was trimmed by 1 base and V by 4 bases; bases with no gene match: 3. This CDR3 is CASSFGGASYNEQFF. The CDR3 DNA reads TGTGCCAGCAGTTTCGGGGGGGCATCCTACAATGAGCAGTTCTTC.

The chain recombines TRBV6-4 with TRBJ2-3; D uncertain. Germline V gene sequence: CDR1 MRHNA, CDR2 SNTAGT. The ends were cut back, 6 bases at V and 4 bases at J, with 17 bases in the middle. There are 15 residues in the CDR3. This chain's CDR3 is CASSPEDALADTQYF. The CDR3 nucleotides read TGTGCCAGCAGCCCCGAGGACGCGCTGGCAGATACGCAGTATTTT.

The chain links TRBV19 to TRBJ1-4; D is uncertain. Germline loops: CDR1 LNHDA, CDR2 SQIVND (reference sequence). This CDR3 is 14 amino acids long. Trimming stripped 5 bases from V and 0 bases from J, with 7 bases between. The CDR3 spells CASSGSATNEKLFF. CDR3 coding DNA: TGTGCCAGTAGTGGGTCTGCAACTAATGAAAAACTGTTTTTT. Drawing the rest from reference TRBV19 and TRBJ1-4, the complete variable domain is DGGITQSPKYLFRKEGQNVTLSCEQNLNHDAMYWYRQDPGQGLRLIYYSQIVNDFQKGDIAEGYSVSREKKESFPLTVTSAQKNPTAFYLCASSGSATNEKLFFGSGTQLSVL.

The J gene is TRBJ1-6, the V gene TRBV13; no definite D call. CDR1 is PRHDT, CDR2 FYEKMQ, per germline (reference sequence). CDR3 length equals 14 residues. V gave up 5 bases and J gave up 7 bases, with 12 bases separating them. The CDR3: CASSRLRLNSPLHF. The CDR3 region has the DNA TGTGCCAGCAGCCGGCTGCGACTGAATTCACCCCTCCACTTT.

The chain couples TRBV30 to TRBJ1-2, with a tentative D call TRBD1 (5 bases). V was pared by 2 bases and J by 7 bases, with 14 bases between. Germline CDR1 GTSNPN, CDR2 SVGIG (reference sequence). The CDR3 loop spans 13 amino acids. The DNA of the CDR3 is TGTGCCTGGAGTCCCCGCAGGGAGGTTGGCTACACCTTC. Encoded protein: CAWSPRREVGYTF.

With regard to this clone: Other DNA sequences from this sample encode an identical CDR3 as well. The chain couples TRBV18 to TRBJ2-5; possible D gene TRBD1, 6 bases. V lost 2 bases and J lost 4, with 8 bases in between. Per the germline V gene, CDR1 is KGHSH and CDR2 is LQKENI. There are 13 residues in the CDR3. In DNA, the CDR3 is TGTGCCAGCTCACCAGGGGGCGCAGAGACCCAGTACTTC. It encodes CASSPGGAETQYF.

CDR3: CAIREGQGQPQHF. CDR3 bases: TGTGCCATAAGGGAGGGGCAGGGTCAGCCCCAGCATTTT. The chain employs TRBV6-5 and TRBJ1-5; weak D call: TRBD1 (5 bases). Germline CDR1 reads MNHEY; CDR2 reads SVGAGI. The CDR3 runs to 13 residues. V was shortened by 10 bases and J by 6 bases, with 16 bases between the two germline ends.

This clone was observed once. The genes are TRBV19 and TRBJ2-4; 7 nucleotides line up with TRBD1. Trimming cost V 4 bases and J 7 bases; bases outside gene matches: 4. The CDR3 has 13 amino acids. Per the germline V gene, CDR1 is LNHDA and CDR2 is SQIVND (reference sequence). CDR3 DNA sequence: TGTGCCAGTAGTACGACAGGGACGAACATTCAGTACTTC. It specifies CASSTTGTNIQYF. Full variable domain (missing parts from reference TRBV19 and TRBJ2-4): DGGITQSPKYLFRKEGQNVTLSCEQNLNHDAMYWYRQDPGQGLRLIYYSQIVNDFQKGDIAEGYSVSREKKESFPLTVTSAQKNPTAFYLCASSTTGTNIQYFGAGTRLSVL.

The chain recombines TRBV25-1 with TRBJ2-7, with D perhaps TRBD2 (6 bases). V lost 4 bases and J 1 base, leaving 20 bases between the germline ends. Germline V gives CDR1 MGHDK, CDR2 SYGVNS. This CDR3 region has 17 residues. The CDR3 is CASSGGGAGLGSYEQYF. The CDR3 DNA follows: TGTGCCAGCAGTGGGGGTGGGGCGGGATTAGGGTCCTACGAGCAGTACTTC.

The chain is built from TRBV24-1 and TRBJ1-5; D is unclear. Per the germline V gene, CDR1 is KGHDR and CDR2 is SFDVKD. Between the trimmed V and J ends, which lost 5 bases and 2 bases, there was a span of 6 bases. This CDR3 is built from 13 residues. This chain's CDR3 is CATSGQGNQPQHF. Here the CDR3 DNA reads TGTGCCACCAGTGGCCAGGGCAATCAGCCCCAGCATTTT.

V usage is TRBV7-3 and J usage is TRBJ2-3, with a tentative D call TRBD2 (6 bases). Germline lookup yields CDR1 SGHTA and CDR2 FQGTGA. The CDR3 covers 13 residues. V shed 3 bases and J shed 5 bases, with 9 bases lying between them. The CDR3 DNA reads TGTGCCAGCAGCTTCGGGACTCAAGATACGCAGTATTTT. Translation gives CASSFGTQDTQYF.

This clone was detected only once. Here the CDR3 DNA reads TGTGCCACCAGCACCATACGGGGGGAAAGCAACGACAATGAGCAGTTCTTC. Translating gives CATSTIRGESNDNEQFF. The chain links TRBV15 to TRBJ2-1, with TRBD2 matching over 7 bases. CDR3 size: 17 residues. Looked up from germline, CDR1 is LNHNV and CDR2 is YYDKDF (reference sequence). The trim removed 4 bases at V and 5 bases at J, leaving 14 bases unmatched.

This chain links TRBV5-4 with TRBJ1-1; weak D call: TRBD1 (6 bases). V dropped 4 bases and J dropped 4 bases, with 26 bases sitting between them. Germline V gene lookup returns CDR1 SGHNT and CDR2 YYREEE (reference sequence). This CDR3 spans 18 amino acids. CDR3 DNA sequence: TGTGCCAGCAGCCGGGGGGGCCGAGCGGGGAACGGGGGCACTGAAGCTTTCTTT. Translation gives CASSRGGRAGNGGTEAFF.

The chain uses TRBV7-6 and TRBJ2-7; tentative D call: TRBD2 (5 bases). The V end was cut by 5 bases, the J end by 7 bases, with 18 bases between. From germline, CDR1 is SGHVS and CDR2 FNYEAQ. This CDR3 has 14 residues. CDR3 protein: CASSPGPEVYEQYF. CDR3 nucleotides: TGTGCCAGCAGCCCCGGGCCGGAGGTGTATGAGCAGTACTTC.